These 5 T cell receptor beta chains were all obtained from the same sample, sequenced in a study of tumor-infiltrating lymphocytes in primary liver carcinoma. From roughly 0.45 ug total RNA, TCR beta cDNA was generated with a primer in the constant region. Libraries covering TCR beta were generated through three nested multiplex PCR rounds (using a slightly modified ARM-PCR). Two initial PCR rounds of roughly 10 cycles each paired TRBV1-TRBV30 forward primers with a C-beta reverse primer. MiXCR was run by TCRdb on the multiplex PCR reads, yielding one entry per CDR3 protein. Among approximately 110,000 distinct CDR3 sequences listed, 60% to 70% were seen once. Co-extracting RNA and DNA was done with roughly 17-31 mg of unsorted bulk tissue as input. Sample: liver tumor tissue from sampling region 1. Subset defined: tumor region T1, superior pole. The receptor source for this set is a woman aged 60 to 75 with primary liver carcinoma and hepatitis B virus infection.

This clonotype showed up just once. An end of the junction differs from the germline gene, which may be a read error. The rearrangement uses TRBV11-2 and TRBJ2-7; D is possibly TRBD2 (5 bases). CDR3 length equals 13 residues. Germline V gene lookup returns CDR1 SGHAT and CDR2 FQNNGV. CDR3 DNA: TGTGCCAGCAGATTAGGCGACTACTACGAGCAGTACTTC. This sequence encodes CASRLGDYYEQYF.

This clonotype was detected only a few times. As DNA, the CDR3 is TGTGCCAGCAGCTTACTAGGGTCGGACGACAATGAGCAGTTCTTC. Protein product: CASSLLGSDDNEQFF. V and J are TRBV7-9 and TRBJ2-1; D call uncertain. This CDR3 contains 15 residues. Germline CDR1 reads SEHNR; CDR2 reads FQNEAQ (reference sequence). Trimming cost V 2 bases and J 5 bases, with 13 bases left between them.

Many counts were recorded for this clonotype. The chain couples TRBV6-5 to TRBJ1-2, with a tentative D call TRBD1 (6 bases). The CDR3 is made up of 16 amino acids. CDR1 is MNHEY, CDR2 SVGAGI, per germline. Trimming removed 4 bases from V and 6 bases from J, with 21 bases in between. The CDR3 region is CASSSRTGTTIDGYTF. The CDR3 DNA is TGTGCCAGCAGTTCCCGTACAGGGACTACCATCGATGGCTACACCTTC.

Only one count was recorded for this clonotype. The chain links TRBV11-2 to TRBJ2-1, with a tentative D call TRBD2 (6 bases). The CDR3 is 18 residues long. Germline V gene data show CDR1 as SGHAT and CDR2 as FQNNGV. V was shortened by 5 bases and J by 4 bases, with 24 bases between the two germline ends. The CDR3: CASSNRPLTLRGYNEQFF. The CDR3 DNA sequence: TGTGCCAGCAGCAATCGACCCCTCACCCTACGGGGGTACAATGAGCAGTTCTTC.

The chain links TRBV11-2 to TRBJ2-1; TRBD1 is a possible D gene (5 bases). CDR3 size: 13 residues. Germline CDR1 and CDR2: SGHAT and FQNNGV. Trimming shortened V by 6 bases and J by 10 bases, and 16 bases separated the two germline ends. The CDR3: CASRWISGAEQFF. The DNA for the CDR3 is TGTGCCAGCAGGTGGATCAGTGGGGCAGAGCAGTTCTTC.